This T cell receptor (beta chain) is from a study of cytomegalovirus exposure and HLA in healthy donors. At the level of the study: The early release's HLA-typed donors yielded 70 million to 85 million unique TCRs. Overall study findings and caveats: The investigators catalogued 160 or so TCR beta chains as cytomegalovirus-associated. Follow-up analysis later connected one missense variant in DCLRE1C with trimming of TCR beta V- and J-genes.

This CDR3 has 16 amino acids. The germline V gene has CDR1 LGHNA and CDR2 YSLEER. With V trimmed by 0 bases and J by 8 bases, 7 bases remained unmatched. It was with 60 Vbeta and 13 Jbeta primers that the PCR ran. Clones were sequenced by immunoSEQ multiplex PCR, and TCRdb holds only the in-frame ones, with some missing. The sample records 150,000 to 200,000 clones, nearly 80% being singletons. Note on this clone: The target antigen is unknown.

The sequenced sample was PBMCs. The gene calls are TRBV4-3 and TRBJ1-4; 9 nucleotides line up with TRBD1. The source is a woman aged 25-40 years in good health and CMV-seropositive. CDR3 DNA sequence: TGCGCCAGCAGCCAAGATCTGGGACAGGGAACCGAAAAACTGTTTTTT. Translating it yields CASSQDLGQGTEKLFF.